This T cell receptor beta chain comes out of a study of low-dose radiotherapy and immunotherapy resistance in tumors (dated by TCRdb to 2022 to 2024). About the full investigation: Patients in Cohort 1 were given 0.5 Gy per fraction every 2 weeks, and the prescribed total PTV dose was 6.5 Gy. For Cohort 2, the dose was 1 Gy per fraction given every two weeks, adding up to 13 Gy in total across 26 weeks. Patients were given nivolumab as a 240 mg flat dose every two weeks and ipilimumab at 1 mg/kg every six weeks, with both drugs delivered intravenously. Intravenous cyclophosphamide at 200 mg/m2 was administered every two weeks, one day ahead of each radiation and immunotherapy administration. Starting on cycle 1 day 1, patients took 300 mg of aspirin by mouth once daily for four cycles. No randomization into treatment groups was done for the people taking part in the trial. The translational analysis covered eight patients: three from the first dose cohort and the first five from the second dose cohort.

V is trimmed back by 8 bases and J by 5 bases, and the junction contains 10 bases that no gene match accounts for. The CDR1 and CDR2 encoded by the germline V gene are SNHLY and FYNNEI. The CDR3, from cysteine to phenylalanine, totals 14 residues. Only the CDR3 DNA stays, 42 bases, in frame from base 1. TCRdb records Illumina HiSeq 2500 as the sequencer. First-strand cDNA was synthesized using Superscript III and a set of TRAV- and TRBV-specific primers, so that both TCRalpha and TCRbeta chains were covered. TCRs were amplified with Phusion for around 20 PCR cycles using a constant-region primer together with the adapter attached to the V primers. The MessageAmp II aRNA Amplification Kit was used to amplify the isolated mRNA, with in vitro transcription run for 16 hours at 37 degrees C. mRNA for TCR sequencing was isolated with the Dynabeads mRNA DIRECT Purification Kit. Indexed Illumina adapters were added in a second Phusion PCR of roughly 25 cycles, and the PCR products were purified with AMPure XP beads. As for how the authors treated the data: Using custom Perl scripts, TCR sequences that encoded the same protein were pooled, out-of-frame sequences were dropped, and the abundance of each clonotype was calculated. Any TCR sequence supported by only a single read was excluded from analysis. The metrics used to describe the repertoires included Shannon entropy, Gini index, clonality, richness, and the frequency of TCRs shared between repertoires. TCRdb handled the public reads itself, with Q25 trimming in fastp and clone calling in MiXCR, and kept productive beta chains. Each CDR3 protein gets just one entry, which takes the most common genes and DNA from the rows behind it. These V and J calls derive from TCRdb rather than the authors' analysis. The sample table shows some 100,000 distinct CDR3 sequences, and around 21% are seen once. The ten largest make up about 4% of the sample.

The time point label of this sample denotes: after trial treatment. Read against the paper, the sample's treatment or condition label means: LDRT plus nivolumab, ipilimumab, low-dose cyclophosphamide and aspirin (RACIN trial). The donors took part in RACIN, a single-arm, phase I, dose-escalation trial that combined nivolumab, ipilimumab, aspirin, low-dose cyclophosphamide and low-dose radiotherapy. To be eligible, a patient needed to have an advanced solid tumor that was TIL-negative. This clonotype was observed a handful of times. Its antigen remains undetermined. No much larger clonotype is one base removed from it; base qualities were not supplied.

The clonotype originates from a male donor with prostate cancer. The sequencing used PBMCs, collected after low-dose radiotherapy plus immunotherapy. The rearrangement combines TRBV2 with TRBJ2-5; 8 bases in the middle match TRBD2. The encoded CDR3 is CASGARGARETQYF. The DNA reads TGTGCCAGCGGTGCGCGGGGGGCTAGGGAGACCCAGTACTTC.